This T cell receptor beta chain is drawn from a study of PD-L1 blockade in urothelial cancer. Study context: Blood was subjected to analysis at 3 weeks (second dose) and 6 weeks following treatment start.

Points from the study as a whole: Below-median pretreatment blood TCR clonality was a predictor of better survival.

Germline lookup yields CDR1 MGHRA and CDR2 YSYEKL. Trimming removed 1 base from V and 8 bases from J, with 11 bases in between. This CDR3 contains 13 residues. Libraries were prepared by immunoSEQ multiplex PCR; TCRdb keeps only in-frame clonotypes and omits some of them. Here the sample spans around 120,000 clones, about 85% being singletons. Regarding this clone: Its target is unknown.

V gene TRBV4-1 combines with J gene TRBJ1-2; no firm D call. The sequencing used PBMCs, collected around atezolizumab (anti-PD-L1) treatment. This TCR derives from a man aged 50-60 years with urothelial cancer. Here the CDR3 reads CASSQGPFGGYTF. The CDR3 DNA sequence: TGCGCCAGCAGCCAAGGCCCGTTCGGGGGCTACACCTTC.